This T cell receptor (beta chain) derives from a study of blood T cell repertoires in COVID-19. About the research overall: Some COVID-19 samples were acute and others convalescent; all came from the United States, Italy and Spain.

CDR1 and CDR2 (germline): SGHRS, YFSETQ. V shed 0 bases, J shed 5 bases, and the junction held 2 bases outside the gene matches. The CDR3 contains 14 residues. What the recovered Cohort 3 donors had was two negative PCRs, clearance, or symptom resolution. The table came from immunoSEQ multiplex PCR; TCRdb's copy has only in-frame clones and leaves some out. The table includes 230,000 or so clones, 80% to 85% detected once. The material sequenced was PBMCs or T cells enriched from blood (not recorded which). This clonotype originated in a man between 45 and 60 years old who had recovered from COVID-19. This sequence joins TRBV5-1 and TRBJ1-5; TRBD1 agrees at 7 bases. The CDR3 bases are TGCGCCAGCAGCTTGGGACAGGGAGATCAGCCCCAGCATTTT. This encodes CASSLGQGDQPQHF.